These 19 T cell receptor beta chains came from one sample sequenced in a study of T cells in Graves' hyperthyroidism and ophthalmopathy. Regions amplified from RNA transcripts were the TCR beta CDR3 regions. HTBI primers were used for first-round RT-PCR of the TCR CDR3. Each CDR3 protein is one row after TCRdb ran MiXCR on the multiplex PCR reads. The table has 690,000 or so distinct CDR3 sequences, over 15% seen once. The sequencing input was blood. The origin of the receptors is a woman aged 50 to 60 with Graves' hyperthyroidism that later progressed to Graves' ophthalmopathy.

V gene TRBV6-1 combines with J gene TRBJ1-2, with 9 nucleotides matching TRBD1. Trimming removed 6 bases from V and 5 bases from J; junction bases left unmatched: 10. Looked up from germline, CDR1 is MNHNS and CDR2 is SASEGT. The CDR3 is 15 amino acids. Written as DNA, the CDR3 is TGTGCCAGCAGACCCCCGTCGGACAGGGGATATGGCTACACCTTC. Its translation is CASRPPSDRGYGYTF.

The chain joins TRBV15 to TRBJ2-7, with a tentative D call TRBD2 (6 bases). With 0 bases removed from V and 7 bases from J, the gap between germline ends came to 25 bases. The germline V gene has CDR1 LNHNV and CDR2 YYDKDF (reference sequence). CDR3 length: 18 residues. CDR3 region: CATSRDLLGGLTRGEQYF. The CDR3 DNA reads TGTGCCACCAGCAGAGATCTCCTGGGTGGACTAACTAGGGGAGAGCAGTACTTC. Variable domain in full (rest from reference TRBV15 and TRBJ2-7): DAMVIQNPRYQVTQFGKPVTLSCSQTLNHNVMYWYQQKSSQAPKLLFHYYDKDFNNEADTPDNFQSRRPNTSFCFLDIRSPGLGDTAMYLCATSRDLLGGLTRGEQYFGPGTRLTVT.

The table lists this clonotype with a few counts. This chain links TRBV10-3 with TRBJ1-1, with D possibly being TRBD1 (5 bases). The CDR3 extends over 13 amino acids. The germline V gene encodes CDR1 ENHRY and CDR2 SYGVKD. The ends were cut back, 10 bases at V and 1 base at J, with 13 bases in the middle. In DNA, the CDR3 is TGTGCCACCGGGGGAGGGAGGAACACTGAAGCTTTCTTT. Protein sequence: CATGGGRNTEAFF.

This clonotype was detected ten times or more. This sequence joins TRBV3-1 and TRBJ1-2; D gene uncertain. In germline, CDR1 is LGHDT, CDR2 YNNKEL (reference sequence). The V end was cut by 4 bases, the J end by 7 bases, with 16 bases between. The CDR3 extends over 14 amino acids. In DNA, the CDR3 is TGTGCCAGCAGCCGCCAAGGAGGCTATTCTGGCTACACCTTC. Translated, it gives CASSRQGGYSGYTF.

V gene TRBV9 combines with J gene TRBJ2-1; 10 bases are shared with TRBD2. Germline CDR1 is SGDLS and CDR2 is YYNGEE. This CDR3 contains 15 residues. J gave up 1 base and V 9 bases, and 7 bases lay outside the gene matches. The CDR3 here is CATSKRGGSYNEQFF. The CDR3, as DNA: TGTGCCACGAGCAAGCGGGGGGGATCCTACAATGAGCAGTTCTTC.

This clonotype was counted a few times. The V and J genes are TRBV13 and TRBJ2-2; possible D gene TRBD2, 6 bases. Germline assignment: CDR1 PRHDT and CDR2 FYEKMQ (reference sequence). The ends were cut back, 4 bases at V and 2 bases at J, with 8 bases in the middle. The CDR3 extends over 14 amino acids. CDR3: CASSSGLNTGELFF. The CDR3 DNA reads TGTGCCAGCAGCTCGGGACTCAACACCGGGGAGCTGTTTTTT. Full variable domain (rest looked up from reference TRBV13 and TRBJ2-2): AAGVIQSPRHLIKEKRETATLKCYPIPRHDTVYWYQQGPGQDPQFLISFYEKMQSDKGSIPDRFSAQQFSDYHSELNMSSLELGDSALYFCASSSGLNTGELFFGEGSRLTVL.

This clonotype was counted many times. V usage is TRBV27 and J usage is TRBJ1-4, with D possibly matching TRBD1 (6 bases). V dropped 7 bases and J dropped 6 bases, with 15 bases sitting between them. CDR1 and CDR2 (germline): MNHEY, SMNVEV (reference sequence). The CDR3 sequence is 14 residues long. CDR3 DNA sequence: TGTGCCAGCATGTCGACAGGCTCGGATGAAAAACTGTTTTTT. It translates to CASMSTGSDEKLFF. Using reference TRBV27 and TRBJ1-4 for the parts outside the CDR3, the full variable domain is EAQVTQNPRYLITVTGKKLTVTCSQNMNHEYMSWYRQDPGLGLRQIYYSMNVEVTDKGDVPEGYKVSRKEKRNFPLILESPSPNQTSLYFCASMSTGSDEKLFFGSGTQLSVL.

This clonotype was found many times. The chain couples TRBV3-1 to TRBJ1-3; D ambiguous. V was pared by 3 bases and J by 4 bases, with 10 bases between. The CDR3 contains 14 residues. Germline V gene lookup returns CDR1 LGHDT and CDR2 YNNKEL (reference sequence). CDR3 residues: CASSHGGEGNTIYF. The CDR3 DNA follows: TGTGCCAGCAGCCATGGCGGCGAGGGAAACACCATATATTTT. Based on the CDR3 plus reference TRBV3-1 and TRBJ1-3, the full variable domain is DTAVSQTPKYLVTQMGNDKSIKCEQNLGHDTMYWYKQDSKKFLKIMFSYNNKELIINETVPNRFSPKSPDKAHLNLHINSLELGDSAVYFCASSHGGEGNTIYFGEGSWLTVV.

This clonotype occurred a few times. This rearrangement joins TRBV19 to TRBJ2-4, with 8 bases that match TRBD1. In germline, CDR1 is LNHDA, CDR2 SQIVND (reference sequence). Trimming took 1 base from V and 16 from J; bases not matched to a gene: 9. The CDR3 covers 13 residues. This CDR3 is CASSIAQGAPLYF. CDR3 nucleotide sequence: TGTGCCAGTAGTATAGCTCAGGGGGCACCCCTCTACTTC.

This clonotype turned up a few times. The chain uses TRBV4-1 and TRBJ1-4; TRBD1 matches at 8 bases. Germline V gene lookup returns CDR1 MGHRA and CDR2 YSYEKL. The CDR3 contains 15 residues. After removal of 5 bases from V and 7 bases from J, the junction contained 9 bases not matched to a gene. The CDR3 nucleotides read TGCGCCAGCAGCGACCCAGGACAGGGTAGTGAAAAACTGTTTTTT. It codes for CASSDPGQGSEKLFF.

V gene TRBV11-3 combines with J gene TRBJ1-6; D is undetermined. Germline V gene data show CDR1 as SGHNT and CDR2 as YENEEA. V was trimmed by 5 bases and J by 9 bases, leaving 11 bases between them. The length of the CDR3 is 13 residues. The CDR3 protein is CASSQSIRSPLHF. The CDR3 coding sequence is TGTGCCAGCAGCCAAAGCATCCGTTCACCCCTCCACTTT.

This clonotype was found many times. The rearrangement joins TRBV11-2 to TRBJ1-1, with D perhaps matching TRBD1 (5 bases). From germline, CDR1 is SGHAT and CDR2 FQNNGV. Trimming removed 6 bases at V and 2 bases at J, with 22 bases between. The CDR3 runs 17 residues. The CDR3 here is CASSSYLHTRGNTEAFF. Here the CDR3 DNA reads TGTGCCAGCAGTTCATACTTACACACTAGGGGAAACACTGAAGCTTTCTTT.

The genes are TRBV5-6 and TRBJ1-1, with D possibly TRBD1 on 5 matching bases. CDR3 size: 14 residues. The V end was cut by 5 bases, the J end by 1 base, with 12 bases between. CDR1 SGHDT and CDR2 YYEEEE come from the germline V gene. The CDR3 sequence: CASRLQGPNTEAFF. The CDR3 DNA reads TGTGCCAGCAGACTGCAGGGCCCGAACACTGAAGCTTTCTTT.

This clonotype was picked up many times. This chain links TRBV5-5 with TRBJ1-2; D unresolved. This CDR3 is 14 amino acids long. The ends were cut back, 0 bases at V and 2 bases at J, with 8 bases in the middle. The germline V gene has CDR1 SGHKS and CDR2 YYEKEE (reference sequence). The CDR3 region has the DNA TGTGCCAGCAGCTTGGCGGAGGAAAACTATGGCTACACCTTC. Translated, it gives CASSLAEENYGYTF.

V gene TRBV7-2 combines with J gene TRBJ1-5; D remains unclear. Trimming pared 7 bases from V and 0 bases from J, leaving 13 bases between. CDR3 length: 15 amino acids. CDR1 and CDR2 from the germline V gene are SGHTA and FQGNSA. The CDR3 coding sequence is TGTGCCAGCACACCCGAAGGGCTTAGCAATCAGCCCCAGCATTTT. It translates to CASTPEGLSNQPQHF. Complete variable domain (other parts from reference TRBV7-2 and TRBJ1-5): GAGVSQSPSNKVTEKGKDVELRCDPISGHTALYWYRQSLGQGLEFLIYFQGNSAPDKSGLPSDRFSAERTGGSVSTLTIQRTQQEDSAVYLCASTPEGLSNQPQHFGDGTRLSIL.

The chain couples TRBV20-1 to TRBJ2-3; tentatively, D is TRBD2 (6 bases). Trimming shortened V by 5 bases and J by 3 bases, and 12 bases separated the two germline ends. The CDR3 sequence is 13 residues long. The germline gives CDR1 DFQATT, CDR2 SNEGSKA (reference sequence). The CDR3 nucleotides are TGCAGTGCTGTAATACTAGCTACAGATACGCAGTATTTT. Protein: CSAVILATDTQYF.

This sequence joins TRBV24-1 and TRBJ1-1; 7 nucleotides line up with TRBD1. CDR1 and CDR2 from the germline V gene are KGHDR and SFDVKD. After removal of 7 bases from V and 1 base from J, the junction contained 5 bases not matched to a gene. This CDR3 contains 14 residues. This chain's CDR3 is CATRGTGENTEAFF. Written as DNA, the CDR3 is TGTGCCACCAGAGGCACAGGGGAGAACACTGAAGCTTTCTTT.

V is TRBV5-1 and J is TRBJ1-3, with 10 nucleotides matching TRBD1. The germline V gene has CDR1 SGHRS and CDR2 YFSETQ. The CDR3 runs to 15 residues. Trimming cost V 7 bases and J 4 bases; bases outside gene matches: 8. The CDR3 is CASGTGDRAGNTIYF. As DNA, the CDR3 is TGCGCCAGCGGGACAGGGGATCGGGCCGGAAACACCATATATTTT.

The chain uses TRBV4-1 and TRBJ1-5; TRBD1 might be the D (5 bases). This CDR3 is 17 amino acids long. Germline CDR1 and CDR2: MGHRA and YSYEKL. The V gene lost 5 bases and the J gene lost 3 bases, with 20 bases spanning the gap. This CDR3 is CASSFTGTGGLNQPQHF. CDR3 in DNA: TGCGCCAGCAGCTTCACAGGAACCGGCGGTCTCAATCAGCCCCAGCATTTT.